Detailed here is one T cell receptor beta chain. Its binding antigen is unknown. No qualities accompany the bases; no much larger clone lies one base away. According to the germline V gene, CDR1 reads SGHRS and CDR2 reads YFSETQ. V is cut by 1 base and J by 3 bases, and the space between the germline ends is 11 bases. The CDR3, cysteine through phenylalanine, is 14 amino acids long. Only the CDR3 DNA stays, 42 bases, in frame from base 1. This sample stems from a study of cytomegalovirus exposure and HLA in healthy donors (dated by TCRdb to between 2016 and 2019). Study-wide context: An earlier analysis of roughly 610 of the donors reported 276 Gb of sequence data and around 120 million unique TCR beta sequences obtained from about 179 million T cells. An early release that covered 500 to 800 HLA-typed donors contained around 300 gigabases of sequencing data and approximately 85 million unique TCR sequences. Among the roughly 370 genotyped donors, around 81% belonged to the genetic ancestry cluster associated with self-reported Caucasian donors. The study aimed to test whether cataloging public T cell receptors could reveal signatures of past pathogen exposure. The study profiled the T cell repertoires of 500 to 800 subjects by immunosequencing and related them to cytomegalovirus serostatus. In addition to the first cohort of about 650 subjects, a separate validation cohort of approximately 120 different subjects was used. High-throughput TCR immunosequencing, statistical association of individual TCRs with disease status, and machine learning were combined to predict cytomegalovirus infection status. To study patterns of TCR occurrence, a later analysis re-analyzed previously published TCR beta repertoires from 650 to 750 donors and added high-resolution HLA genotyping. Rather than using new phenotypic data, the later analysis identified candidate immune exposures from TCR beta sequences and from how often those sequences occurred across donors. An earlier analysis of about 600 of the donors used high-throughput TCR beta sequencing to judge whether each TCR beta V gene segment behaved as functional or pseudogenic. Alongside the repertoire data, information on donor age, sex, ethnicity and CMV serostatus was compiled. Genome-wide SNP genotypes for about 65% of the roughly 670 donors were used in a later genetic analysis, which treated that subset as a discovery cohort. All discovery cohort repertoires had been generated on a single sequencing platform. HLA typing included class I and class II loci at four-digit resolution. The number of typed donors differed by locus: roughly 620-640 for A, B, C, DRB1 and DQB1; 522 for DQA1; 600 to 610 for DPA1; and about 450 for DPB1. A few DR-DQ haplotypes were treated as single units for association and clustering because of strong linkage in the cohort. Among about 400 genotyped donors of the cohort, an average of about 240,000 unique TCR beta nucleotide sequences was sequenced per donor, of which roughly 17% were non-productive. Here is what the overall study found, with its caveats: A further reported finding was that TCR beta sequences accurately predicted the HLA-A and HLA-B alleles for most subjects in the first cohort. In a later analysis, HLA-associated TCR beta chains were found to be more clonally expanded and to have lower generation probabilities than equally common non-associated chains. Strong co-occurrence of HLA alleles, especially DR and DQ, made assigning TCR associations to individual alleles difficult. In vitro tests confirmed that a few of the cytomegalovirus-associated TCR beta chains recognize cytomegalovirus antigens. In a later analysis, some 18,000 TCR beta sequences were associated with specific HLA alleles at a false discovery rate of 0.05. While some public TCRs were present in many individuals, most TCR sequences turned up only very rarely across donors. About 15 rarely observed V segments, including chromosome 9 orphons, were excluded from the earlier analysis of just under 600 of the donors because counts were too low. In a later analysis, the rate of TCR association differed among HLA loci, with DRB1 alleles having the most associated TCRs and HLA-C alleles having the fewest. A group of highly shared sequence variants was considered likely to be a technical artifact of the sequencing pipeline. V-gene and J-gene trimming of TCR beta chains was associated with a missense DCLRE1C variant in a later genetic analysis, and the association was replicated in an independent cohort. HLA typing was unavailable for some donors at each locus, so association tests used only the typed subset. CMV serostatus was the only immune exposure information available for the cohort. In a later genetic analysis, fewer N-insertions in productive TCRs were reported among donors in an Asian-associated ancestry cluster than the 666-donor mean. Presence/absence analyses assumed roughly uniform sequencing depth across donors, an assumption that may not hold. Linkage disequilibrium might explain the correlated functional status among segregating V segments, but an unknown experimental factor could not be ruled out. The authors suggested that the approach could potentially be generalized to other disease states and immunological phenotypes. In an earlier analysis of 587 of the donors, most TCR beta V segments appeared in productive rearrangements about 87% or about 30% of the time, broadly matching IMGT annotations. A later analysis reported that several top co-occurrence clusters appeared linked to parvovirus B19, influenza, CMV and Epstein-Barr virus. The cohort was sequenced for TCR beta chains only, and without alpha or paired-chain data the features that could be detected were limited. A total of around 150 TCR beta chains were listed by the study as associated with cytomegalovirus. A later analysis found that most CMV-associated TCR beta chains appeared HLA-restricted, with HLA associations seemingly driven largely by CMV exposure. In both the original and validation cohorts, the classifier was reported to diagnose cytomegalovirus status with high specificity and sensitivity. Some IMGT-functional V segments, including TRBV6-2 and TRBV6-3, could not be distinguished by the 87-base-pair reads and were therefore excluded.

The cohort consisted of 670 or so healthy bone marrow donors. At the time of sampling, every cohort member was nominally healthy, though immune exposures that went unrecorded were likely present. The donor was CMV seronegative and was included in the group of under 450 seronegative cohort members. A peripheral blood sample was provided by each donor, and peripheral blood mononuclear cells were used for TCR beta sequencing. The Qiagen DNeasy Blood Extraction Kit was used to extract genomic DNA from the blood cell samples. The protocol used for the library was the immunoSEQ multiplex PCR assay. A mixture of 60 forward primers for TCR Vbeta segments and 13 reverse primers for TCR Jbeta segments was used in the multiplex PCR. The CDR3 region of rearranged TCR beta genes was amplified from genomic DNA by a multiplex PCR assay. The Illumina HiSeq System was used to sequence the amplified TCR beta libraries as 87-base-pair reads. In the authors' own workflow: In a later analysis, some 80 million unique TCR beta chains were counted across the roughly 670 repertoires, and roughly 11 million of these chains were shared by at least two donors. A nearest-neighbor algorithm error-corrected the raw reads and collapsed the reads into unique sequences, merging closely related sequences to remove PCR and sequencing errors. CDR3 sequences were aligned to IMGT reference sequences to assign V, D and J gene segments. For a sequence to be retained, a match of at least six nucleotides to both a V gene segment and a J gene segment was required. A rearrangement counted as productive if the CDR3 had no stop codons and remained in frame with V and J, and every other rearrangement counted as non-productive. Following IMGT convention, CDR3 was defined as the stretch from the second conserved V-encoded cysteine to the conserved J-encoded phenylalanine. The earlier analysis of 587 of the donors excluded any sequence lacking an unambiguous match to a single V gene segment. An earlier analysis of almost 600 of the donors classified V segments as functional when productive rearrangements were above 56.7% and as segregating when the standard deviation between donors was above 5%. A statistical classification framework was built for diagnosing cytomegalovirus status from the catalog of TCR beta chain sequences. A later analysis assigned V and J genes by comparing TCR nucleotide sequences with IMGT/GENE-DB human TR gene sequences. A later analysis assigned CDR3 sequences and most-parsimonious VDJ recombination scenarios with the TCRdist pipeline. In a later analysis, each TCR beta chain was defined by its CDR3 amino acid sequence together with its V-gene family, and reads lacking a unique V-gene family were excluded. As a way to deal with suspected cross-contamination and a sequencing artifact, a later analysis dropped 500 to 700 nucleotide sequences that were highly shared and had low generation probability. A later analysis calculated a clonal expansion index for each public chain from normalized within-repertoire ranks of inferred template counts. In a later analysis, generation probabilities were computed with a VDJ recombination model fitted to out-of-frame rearrangements, and the resulting probabilities were checked against IGoR. A later analysis scored TCR-TCR, TCR-HLA and TCR-CMV co-occurrence with hypergeometric tests, applying a repertoire-size bias correction to TCR pairs. To estimate false discovery rates, a later analysis permuted the HLA or CMV assignments 20 times. In a later analysis, co-occurring TCRs were grouped with DBSCAN, and TCRdist sequence similarity was added when clustering was performed within HLA-allele-positive subsets. Co-occurrence clustering excluded repertoires with fewer than 30,000 or more than 120,000 public chains, plus five with anomalous nucleotide sharing. Here the immuneACCESS table is served through TCRdb, limited to in-frame sequences with V and J called. Missing clones are a known gap in these copies; in checked studies unresolved V genes cover under half, and the rest lacks a known reason. V and J calls and clone size are as listed in that table; D and trimming were resolved from the DNA. The sample table records about 200,000 clones; roughly 84% of these occur just once. Jointly, the top ten make up about 1.7% of the sample.

The sample comprised PBMCs. The source is a man aged 50-60 years in good health and CMV-seronegative. The rearrangement joined TRBV5-1 to TRBJ2-7; perhaps TRBD1 is the D gene, with 6 bases matching. The CDR3 amino acid sequence is: CASSLTGKDYEQYF. Read as DNA, the sequence is TGCGCCAGCAGCTTGACAGGGAAAGACTACGAGCAGTACTTC. With all but the CDR3 taken from the reference TRBV5-1 and TRBJ2-7 genes, the full variable domain is: KAGVTQTPRYLIKTRGQQVTLSCSPISGHRSVSWYQQTPGQGLQFLFEYFSETQRNKGNFPGRFSGRQFSNSRSEMNVSTLELGDSALYLCASSLTGKDYEQYFGPGTRLTVT.